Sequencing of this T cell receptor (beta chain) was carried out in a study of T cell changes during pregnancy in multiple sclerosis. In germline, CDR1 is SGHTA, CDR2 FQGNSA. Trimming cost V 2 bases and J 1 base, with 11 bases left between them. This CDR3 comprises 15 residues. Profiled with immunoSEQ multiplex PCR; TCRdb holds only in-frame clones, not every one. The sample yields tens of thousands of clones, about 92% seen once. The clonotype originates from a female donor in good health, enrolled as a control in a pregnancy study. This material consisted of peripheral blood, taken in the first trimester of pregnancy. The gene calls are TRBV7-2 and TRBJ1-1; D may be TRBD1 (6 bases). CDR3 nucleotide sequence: TGTGCCAGCAGCTTAAGGCGGACAGAGAACACTGAAGCTTTCTTT. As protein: CASSLRRTENTEAFF. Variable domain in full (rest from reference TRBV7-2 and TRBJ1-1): GAGVSQSPSNKVTEKGKDVELRCDPISGHTALYWYRQSLGQGLEFLIYFQGNSAPDKSGLPSDRFSAERTGGSVSTLTIQRTQQEDSAVYLCASSLRRTENTEAFFGQGTRLTVV.